This T cell receptor beta chain was identified in a study of identical twins. Unique molecular identifiers were present on the cDNA, which also gained a universal primer site by template switching. Each CDR3 protein gets one entry after TCRdb re-called the 5' RACE reads with MiXCR. The data show roughly 240,000 distinct CDR3 sequences, roughly 7% seen once. The CDR3 is made up of 15 amino acids. The V and J ends lost 0 bases and 4 bases respectively, with 10 bases between them. The germline CDR1 and CDR2 sequences are SGHAT and FQNNGV. The sample also formed part of further work on yellow fever vaccine responses in identical twins.

The receptor was isolated from a woman younger than 30 in good health. This chain joins TRBV11-2 and TRBJ2-1; D remains ambiguous. The sequenced sample was memory (CD45RO+) T cells sorted from blood. CDR3: CASSLEGHPYNEQFF. The CDR3 nucleotides are TGTGCCAGCAGCTTAGAAGGTCACCCGTACAATGAGCAGTTCTTC.